Sequencing of this TCR beta chain was carried out in a study of brain T cells in children with intractable seizures. Study observations and caveats: Clones missing pre-surgery may reflect undersampling of that blood sample. HCMV serostatus was not known, and viral specificity came from CDR3 similarity only.

For this clone: Its specificity is unknown.

The repertoire was sequenced with immunoSEQ multiplex PCR; TCRdb's copy has only in-frame clones and lacks some. The data show 300,000 to 400,000 clones, about 94% seen once. In germline, CDR1 is LNHDA, CDR2 SQIVND (reference sequence). V was pared by 5 bases and J by 7 bases, with 8 bases of the junction left unmatched. This CDR3 is built from 14 residues. Documented time point: blood from clinic visit 5 months post-surgery; TSC patient then seizure free. The sequenced cases were selected for having the highest brain T cell transcript signatures. Before surgery, patients took at least one anti-epileptic drug.

Sequenced here: peripheral blood, sampled roughly 5 months after surgery. The clonotype comes from a boy less than two years old with tuberous sclerosis and intractable seizures. The rearrangement uses TRBV19 and TRBJ2-3, with 8 bases lining up with TRBD2. CDR3: CASSPTGLANTQYF. CDR3 coding DNA: TGTGCCAGTAGTCCCACCGGACTAGCCAATACGCAGTATTTT.